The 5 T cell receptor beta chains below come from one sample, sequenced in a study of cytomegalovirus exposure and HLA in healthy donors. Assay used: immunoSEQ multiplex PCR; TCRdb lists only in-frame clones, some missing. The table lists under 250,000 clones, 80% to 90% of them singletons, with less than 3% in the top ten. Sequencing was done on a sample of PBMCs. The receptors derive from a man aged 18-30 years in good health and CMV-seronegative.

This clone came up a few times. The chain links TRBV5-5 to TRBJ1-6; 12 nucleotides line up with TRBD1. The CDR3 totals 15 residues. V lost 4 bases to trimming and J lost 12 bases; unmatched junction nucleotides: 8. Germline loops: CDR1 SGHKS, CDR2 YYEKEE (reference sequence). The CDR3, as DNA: TGTGCCAGCAGCCTGGGGGACAGGGGGCGTGGACCCCTCCACTTT. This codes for CASSLGDRGRGPLHF.

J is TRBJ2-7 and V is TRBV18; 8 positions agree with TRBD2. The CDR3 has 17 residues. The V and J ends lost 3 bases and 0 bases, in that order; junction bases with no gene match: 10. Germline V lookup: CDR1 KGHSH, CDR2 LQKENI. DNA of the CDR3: TGTGCCAGCTCACCCGCAAGGTCGGGGGGGAACTCCTACGAGCAGTACTTC. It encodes CASSPARSGGNSYEQYF.

CDR3 nucleotide sequence: TGCAGTGCTGGGACTACCGAAAAACTGTTTTTT. Translation: CSAGTTEKLFF. This sequence joins TRBV20-1 and TRBJ1-4; D perhaps matches TRBD1 (5 bases). Deletions cut 5 bases from V and 8 bases from J, with 9 bases between. This CDR3 has 11 amino acids. Per germline, CDR1 DFQATT and CDR2 SNEGSKA (reference sequence).

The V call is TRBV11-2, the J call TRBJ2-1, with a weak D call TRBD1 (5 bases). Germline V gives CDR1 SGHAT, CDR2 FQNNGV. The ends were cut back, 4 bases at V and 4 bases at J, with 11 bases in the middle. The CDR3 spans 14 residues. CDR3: CASSSPPGYNEQFF. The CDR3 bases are TGTGCCAGCAGCTCCCCCCCAGGGTACAATGAGCAGTTCTTC.

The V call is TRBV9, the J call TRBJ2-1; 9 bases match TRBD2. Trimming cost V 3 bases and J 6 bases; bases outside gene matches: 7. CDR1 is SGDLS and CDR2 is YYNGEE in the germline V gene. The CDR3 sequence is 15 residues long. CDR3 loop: CASSERTSVVNEQFF. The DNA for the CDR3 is TGTGCCAGCAGCGAGCGGACTAGCGTGGTCAATGAGCAGTTCTTC. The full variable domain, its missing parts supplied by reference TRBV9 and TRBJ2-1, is DSGVTQTPKHLITATGQRVTLRCSPRSGDLSVYWYQQSLDQGLQFLIQYYNGEERAKGNILERFSAQQFPDLHSELNLSSLELGDSALYFCASSERTSVVNEQFFGPGTRLTVL.